The source of this T cell receptor beta chain is a study of blood T cells in healthy people across ages. This clonotype was observed a few times. Next came a second PCR, run for about 7 to 12 cycles, which used a sample-barcoded 5' primer along with a J-beta primer mix. In TCRdb, the 5' RACE reads were re-called with MiXCR into one record per CDR3 protein. The data contain approximately 780,000 distinct CDR3 sequences, more than 25% of them singletons. The germline CDR1 and CDR2 sequences are SEHNR and FQNEAQ (reference sequence). The CDR3 contains 13 residues. Trimming at V came to 5 bases and at J to 9 bases, leaving 6 bases not matched to a gene. The sample was also linked to a second study, of T cells of mothers and their children.

The J gene is TRBJ2-1, the V gene TRBV7-9, with 8 bases that match TRBD1. This TCR was recovered from a boy younger than 18 in good health. Specimen: blood. The CDR3 coding sequence is TGTGCCAGCAGCGCCGGACAGGGTCTTGAGCAGTTCTTC. Amino acids: CASSAGQGLEQFF.